The sequence of this TCR beta chain was determined in a study of T cells in Graves' hyperthyroidism and ophthalmopathy. What was amplified from RNA transcripts were TCR beta CDR3 regions. HTBI primers were used for first-round RT-PCR of the TCR CDR3. TCRdb re-analysed the multiplex PCR reads in MiXCR, keeping a single row per CDR3 protein. The table records over 200,000 distinct CDR3 sequences, roughly 15% of them present only once. V was trimmed by 7 bases and J by 5 bases, leaving 17 bases between them. The CDR3 has 14 amino acids. Germline-derived CDR1 and CDR2 are SQVTM and ANQGSEA. This clonotype was seen ten or more times. The diagnoses drew upon clinical symptoms, serum thyroxine and TRAb, thyroid ultrasound and orbital computed tomography.

Sequencing used blood. J is TRBJ2-2 and V is TRBV29-1, with D possibly being TRBD1 (6 bases). The TCR sequence derives from a middle-aged woman with Graves' hyperthyroidism that later progressed to Graves' ophthalmopathy. Written as DNA, the CDR3 is TGCAGCGGCCAAAGCCAGGGGTTAACCGGGGAGCTGTTTTTT. Protein sequence: CSGQSQGLTGELFF.